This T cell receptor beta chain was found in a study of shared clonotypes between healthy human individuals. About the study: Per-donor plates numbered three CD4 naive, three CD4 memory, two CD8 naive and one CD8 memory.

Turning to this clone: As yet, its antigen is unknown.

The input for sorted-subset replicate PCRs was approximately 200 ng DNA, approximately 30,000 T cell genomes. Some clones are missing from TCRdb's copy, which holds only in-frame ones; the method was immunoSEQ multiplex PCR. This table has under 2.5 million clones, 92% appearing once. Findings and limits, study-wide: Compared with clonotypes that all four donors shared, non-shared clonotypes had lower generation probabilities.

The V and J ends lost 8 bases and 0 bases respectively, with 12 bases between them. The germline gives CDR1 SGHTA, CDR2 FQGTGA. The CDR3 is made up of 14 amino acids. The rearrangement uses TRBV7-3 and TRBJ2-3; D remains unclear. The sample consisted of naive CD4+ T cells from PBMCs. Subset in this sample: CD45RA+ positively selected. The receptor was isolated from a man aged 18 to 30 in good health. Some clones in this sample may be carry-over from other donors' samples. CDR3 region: CASAMIGSTDTQYF. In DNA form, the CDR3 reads TGTGCCAGCGCCATGATCGGGAGCACAGATACGCAGTATTTT.